Listed below are T cell receptor beta chains from one sample, sequenced in a study of shared clonotypes between healthy human individuals. Repertoires were generated with immunoSEQ multiplex PCR, while TCRdb's copy carries only in-frame clones and drops some. The sample contains about 2,500,000 clones, approximately 92% of which appear only once. Specimen: naive CD4+ T cells sorted from blood. These receptors originate from a man aged 18 to 29 in good health. Each CDR3 is given with its conserved first and last residue. The order of the fields is V gene, J gene, CDR3 protein.

>TRBV6-6|TRBJ2-7
CASSYGHAGAYEQYF
>TRBV5-6|TRBJ2-1
CASSGLAGAYNEQFF
>TRBV28|TRBJ2-2
CASSLGTAGTGELFF
>TRBV6-7|TRBJ1-2
CASSYPGTGGISGYTF
>TRBV29-1|TRBJ1-5
CSVVEDMTNQPQHF
>TRBV10-3|TRBJ1-4
CATSRGEGEKLFF
>TRBV5-1|TRBJ2-5
CASTLLAGAVAETQYF
>TRBV9|TRBJ2-5
CASSVAQGYGSGGETQYF
>TRBV7-8|TRBJ2-2
CASSLAGAVLGFNTGELFF
>TRBV5-1|-
CASSFTGTGSEQYF
>TRBV28|TRBJ2-2
CASSLGIQGNTGELFF
>TRBV5-4|TRBJ1-1
CASSTRQGRNTEAFF
>TRBV18|TRBJ1-2
CASSREDYGYTF
>TRBV30|TRBJ1-2
CAWSGTGNYYTF
>TRBV7-9|TRBJ1-6
CASSRGTGTNSPLHF
>TRBV10-3|TRBJ2-3
CAISESLAGSTDTQYF
>TRBV9|TRBJ2-3
CASSLNTGLAVTDTQYF